The sequence of this TCR beta chain was determined in a study of T cells in Graves' hyperthyroidism and ophthalmopathy. Study-level information: Sampling of peripheral blood happened at initial diagnosis, prior to any treatment.

Notes on the study in general: Most clonotypes expanded in thyroid above 0.001 were likewise present in blood.

Trimming removed 3 bases from V and 2 bases from J; junction bases left unmatched: 11. The CDR3 runs to 17 residues. Germline CDR1 LGHNT, CDR2 FRNRAP. About this clonotype itself: Its antigen is currently unknown.

Amplification yielded TCR beta CDR3 regions, with RNA transcripts as the source. A first-round RT-PCR of the TCR CDR3 used the HTBI primer set. A single record per CDR3 protein comes from TCRdb applying MiXCR to the multiplex PCR reads. The data hold some 510,000 distinct CDR3 sequences, with 20% observed a single time. The receptor's source is a man between 18 and 29 years old with Graves' hyperthyroidism. The V call is TRBV12-5, the J call TRBJ2-7; 9 bases fit TRBD2. Input material: blood. Here the CDR3 DNA reads TGTGCTAGTGGTTTAGCCCGGCGGACTAGCGAGACCTACGAGCAGTACTTC. Translating gives CASGLARRTSETYEQYF.